The 22 T cell receptor beta chains listed next were all sequenced from one sample in a study of blood T cell repertoires in COVID-19. Generated by immunoSEQ multiplex PCR, the TCRdb table keeps only in-frame clones and is missing some. The table has approximately 160,000 clones, roughly four fifths seen once. The sample was peripheral blood. Receptors were obtained from a human donor in a cohort sampled during active COVID-19.

The chain joins TRBV10-3 to TRBJ2-5; possible D gene TRBD1, 5 bases. The V and J ends lost 4 bases and 2 bases respectively, with 11 bases between them. The V gene's germline CDR1 is ENHRY and CDR2 SYGVKD. The CDR3 length is 14 residues. The CDR3 DNA reads TGTGCCATCAGTGGACAGAACCAACAAGAGACCCAGTACTTC. Translating gives CAISGQNQQETQYF.

The J gene is TRBJ2-3, the V gene TRBV19; tentatively, D is TRBD2 (5 bases). This CDR3 is 15 amino acids long. V was cut by 7 bases and J by 7 bases, with 21 bases left in between. The germline V gene has CDR1 LNHDA and CDR2 SQIVND (reference sequence). The CDR3 loop is CASTSPGLAENTQYF. In DNA, the CDR3 is TGTGCCAGTACATCCCCCGGGCTAGCAGAGAATACGCAGTATTTT.

This chain connects TRBV28 to TRBJ2-5, with D unresolved. Germline values: CDR1 MDHEN, CDR2 SYDVKM. V gave up 6 bases and J gave up 2 bases, with 16 bases separating them. This CDR3 has 15 residues. CDR3 region: CASSTSRRSQETQYF. Here the CDR3 DNA reads TGTGCCAGCAGCACATCTCGTAGGAGTCAAGAGACCCAGTACTTC. The whole variable domain, remainder taken from reference TRBV28 and TRBJ2-5, is DVKVTQSSRYLVKRTGEKVFLECVQDMDHENMFWYRQDPGLGLRLIYFSYDVKMKEKGDIPEGYSVSREKKERFSLILESASTNQTSMYLCASSTSRRSQETQYFGPGTRLLVL.

This clone has just one count. The rearrangement uses TRBV11-2 and TRBJ2-7, with 13 bases that match TRBD2. CDR3 length equals 18 residues. J gave up 6 bases and V 3 bases, and 14 bases lay outside the gene matches. Germline-derived CDR1 and CDR2 are SGHAT and FQNNGV. The CDR3 DNA follows: TGTGCCAGCAGCTTTTTGGGACAGGGAGGACTAGCGGGAGTCGAGCAGTACTTC. The encoded protein is CASSFLGQGGLAGVEQYF.

This sequence joins TRBV11-2 and TRBJ2-3; 12 bases fit TRBD1. Germline V lookup: CDR1 SGHAT, CDR2 FQNNGV. The CDR3 consists of 16 residues. V was pared by 4 bases and J by 5 bases, with 7 bases of the junction left unmatched. The CDR3 sequence: CASSSGTGGRGDTQYF. CDR3 in DNA: TGTGCCAGCAGCTCCGGGACAGGGGGCCGGGGAGATACGCAGTATTTT.

The chain couples TRBV18 to TRBJ2-7; TRBD1 aligns across 8 bases. V gave up 5 bases and J gave up 6 bases; unmatched junction bases: 9. This CDR3 comprises 14 residues. Germline values: CDR1 KGHSH, CDR2 LQKENI. CDR3 bases: TGTGCCAGCTCAACAATAACAGGGACAGGCGAGCAGTACTTC. Protein: CASSTITGTGEQYF.

The gene calls are TRBV2 and TRBJ2-2; TRBD1 matches 8 bases. Germline CDR1 is SNHLY and CDR2 is FYNNEI. The CDR3 is made up of 17 amino acids. The J segment lost 1 base and the V segment lost 10 bases, leaving 14 bases of the junction unmatched. The DNA for the CDR3 is TGTGCCATCTTATCAGACCTTGACAGGGGGAACACCGGGGAGCTGTTTTTT. This encodes CAILSDLDRGNTGELFF.

This CDR3 is CASRRSGTNEQFF. DNA of the CDR3: TGTGCCAGCCGACGTAGCGGGACCAATGAGCAGTTCTTC. The chain recombines TRBV19 with TRBJ2-1; TRBD2 matches 8 bases. V shed 9 bases and J 6 bases; nucleotides not matched to a gene: 7. The CDR3 is 13 amino acids. The germline gives CDR1 LNHDA, CDR2 SQIVND (reference sequence). Variable domain in full (rest from reference TRBV19 and TRBJ2-1): DGGITQSPKYLFRKEGQNVTLSCEQNLNHDAMYWYRQDPGQGLRLIYYSQIVNDFQKGDIAEGYSVSREKKESFPLTVTSAQKNPTAFYLCASRRSGTNEQFFGPGTRLTVL.

The gene calls are TRBV5-6 and TRBJ2-7, with D perhaps matching TRBD1 (5 bases). The germline V and J ends were trimmed by 4 bases and 6 bases, with 17 bases remaining between them. CDR3 length: 14 residues. Per the germline V gene, CDR1 is SGHDT and CDR2 is YYEEEE. In nucleotides, the CDR3 is TGTGCCAGCAGCCCCCGCAGGGCCAGTGGCGAGCAGTACTTC. This translates into CASSPRRASGEQYF.

This clone appeared a single time. The chain uses TRBV29-1 and TRBJ2-7, with 11 bases matching TRBD1. Germline V gene data show CDR1 as SQVTM and CDR2 as ANQGSEA. This CDR3 region has 11 residues. V shed 6 bases, J shed 9 bases, and the junction held 4 bases outside the gene matches. CDR3: CSVGQGAMQYF. Here the CDR3 DNA reads TGCAGCGTAGGACAGGGGGCAATGCAGTACTTC.

The CDR3 DNA reads TGTGCCAGCAGTTCCACGGGAGGGAGGGACGGGGAGCTGTTTTTT. Translated: CASSSTGGRDGELFF. The gene calls are TRBV6-5 and TRBJ2-2, with 8 nucleotides matching TRBD2. The CDR3 covers 15 residues. The J segment lost 7 bases and the V segment lost 4 bases, leaving 8 bases of the junction unmatched. The germline gives CDR1 MNHEY, CDR2 SVGAGI.

The chain has TRBV19 and TRBJ1-5; D remains ambiguous. The CDR3 length is 14 residues. Trimming removed 2 bases at V and 7 bases at J, with 12 bases between. Germline V gene data show CDR1 as LNHDA and CDR2 as SQIVND (reference sequence). The CDR3 sequence: CASSIRQVGQPQHF. Written as DNA, the CDR3 is TGTGCCAGTAGTATACGGCAGGTCGGCCAGCCCCAGCATTTT. The full variable domain, with the rest looked up from reference TRBV19 and TRBJ1-5, is DGGITQSPKYLFRKEGQNVTLSCEQNLNHDAMYWYRQDPGQGLRLIYYSQIVNDFQKGDIAEGYSVSREKKESFPLTVTSAQKNPTAFYLCASSIRQVGQPQHFGDGTRLSIL.

The chain uses TRBV29-1 and TRBJ2-5; 12 bases line up with TRBD2. Germline V gene data show CDR1 as SQVTM and CDR2 as ANQGSEA. The V gene end was trimmed by 6 bases and the J gene end by 4 bases; junction bases not matched to a gene: 12. The CDR3 length is 16 residues. As DNA, the CDR3 is TGCAGCGTCACCTACGCTAGCGGGGGGGCCCGAGAGACCCAGTACTTC. Amino acid sequence: CSVTYASGGARETQYF. The complete variable domain, with remaining parts taken from reference TRBV29-1 and TRBJ2-5, reads SAVISQKPSRDICQRGTSLTIQCQVDSQVTMMFWYRQQPGQSLTLIATANQGSEATYESGFVIDKFPISRPNLTFSTLTVSNMSPEDSSIYLCSVTYASGGARETQYFGPGTRLLVL.

The chain uses TRBV2 and TRBJ1-5; 7 bases are shared with TRBD1. Germline V lookup: CDR1 SNHLY, CDR2 FYNNEI. CDR3 length: 15 amino acids. V lost 7 bases, J lost 4 bases, and 10 bases stayed unmatched. The CDR3 DNA follows: TGTGCCAGCAATCAGGCGACAGGGATAAATCAGCCCCAGCATTTT. Residues: CASNQATGINQPQHF.

This chain uses TRBV18 with TRBJ2-3, with 9 positions matching TRBD1. Germline V gives CDR1 KGHSH, CDR2 LQKENI. This CDR3 has 16 residues. V was pared by 3 bases and J by 6 bases, with 10 bases of the junction left unmatched. CDR3 bases: TGTGCCAGCTCACCCCCCGGGACAGGGTATTGGGATACGCAGTATTTT. Translated: CASSPPGTGYWDTQYF.

The V call is TRBV19, the J call TRBJ2-5; TRBD2 matches 7 bases. The CDR3 runs 16 residues. The germline CDR1 and CDR2 sequences are LNHDA and SQIVND (reference sequence). Losses at the gene ends were 4 bases for V and 0 bases for J; bases not matched to a gene: 8. DNA for the CDR3: TGTGCCAGTAGTAGTCTTGGCGGGGGTTACCAAGAGACCCAGTACTTC. Amino acids: CASSSLGGGYQETQYF. Based on the CDR3 plus reference TRBV19 and TRBJ2-5, the full variable domain is DGGITQSPKYLFRKEGQNVTLSCEQNLNHDAMYWYRQDPGQGLRLIYYSQIVNDFQKGDIAEGYSVSREKKESFPLTVTSAQKNPTAFYLCASSSLGGGYQETQYFGPGTRLLVL.

The chain uses TRBV10-1 and TRBJ2-3; D is undetermined. V lost 3 bases to trimming and J lost 1 base, with 11 bases between them. CDR1 and CDR2 from the germline V gene are WNHNN and SYGVQD (reference sequence). CDR3 length equals 15 residues. The CDR3 loop reads CASSDSAAGTDTQYF. The DNA for the CDR3 is TGCGCCAGCAGTGACTCCGCCGCGGGCACAGATACGCAGTATTTT.

The chain has TRBV7-8 and TRBJ2-2, with 7 bases matching TRBD2. The CDR3 is made up of 16 amino acids. CDR1 and CDR2 (germline): SGHVS, FQNEAQ. V trimming: 5 bases; J trimming: 0 bases; junction bases outside the gene matches: 6. The CDR3 region is CASSPGGGANTGELFF. The CDR3 nucleotides read TGTGCCAGCAGCCCCGGGGGAGGGGCGAACACCGGGGAGCTGTTTTTT.

This clone was observed a handful of times. The chain combines TRBV20-1 with TRBJ1-2, with D perhaps matching TRBD1 (5 bases). Germline CDR1 DFQATT, CDR2 SNEGSKA (reference sequence). V lost 3 bases, J lost 7 bases, and 12 bases lay in between. This CDR3 region has 12 residues. The CDR3: CSASAGRGGYTF. The CDR3 DNA sequence: TGCAGTGCTAGTGCGGGTAGGGGTGGCTACACCTTC.

This clone was counted only a few times. The V and J genes are TRBV15 and TRBJ1-1; D unresolved. The V and J ends lost 0 bases and 2 bases respectively, with 7 bases between them. Germline values: CDR1 LNHNV, CDR2 YYDKDF (reference sequence). The CDR3 consists of 14 residues. CDR3 sequence reads: CATSRDILNTEAFF. The CDR3 nucleotides are TGTGCCACCAGCAGAGATATCCTCAACACTGAAGCTTTCTTT.

The chain joins TRBV7-2 to TRBJ2-1; 8 bases agree with TRBD1. Germline CDR1 SGHTA, CDR2 FQGNSA. The V gene end was trimmed by 5 bases and the J gene end by 3 bases; junction bases not matched to a gene: 6. The CDR3 is 15 amino acids. The CDR3 coding sequence is TGTGCCAGCAGCATTACCGGGACAGGCTACAATGAGCAGTTCTTC. It encodes CASSITGTGYNEQFF.

The J gene is TRBJ2-2, the V gene TRBV15, with a possible D match to TRBD2 (6 bases). The CDR3 runs 15 residues. V was cut by 1 base and J by 5 bases, with 11 bases left in between. Germline V gives CDR1 LNHNV, CDR2 YYDKDF (reference sequence). The CDR3: CATSRVGGTTGELFF. The CDR3 nucleotides read TGTGCCACCAGCAGAGTGGGCGGGACGACCGGGGAGCTGTTTTTT.